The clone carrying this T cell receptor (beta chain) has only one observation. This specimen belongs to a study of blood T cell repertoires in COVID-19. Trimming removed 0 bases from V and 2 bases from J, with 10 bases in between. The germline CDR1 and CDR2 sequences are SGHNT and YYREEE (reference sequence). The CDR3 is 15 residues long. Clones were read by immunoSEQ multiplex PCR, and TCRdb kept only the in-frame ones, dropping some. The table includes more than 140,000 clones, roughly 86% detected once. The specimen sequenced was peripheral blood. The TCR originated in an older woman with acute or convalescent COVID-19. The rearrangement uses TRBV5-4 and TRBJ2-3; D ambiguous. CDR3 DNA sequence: TGTGCCAGCAGCTTGGACAGCCATTCCACAGATACGCAGTATTTT. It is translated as CASSLDSHSTDTQYF.